This TCR beta chain was identified during a study of blood T cell repertoires in COVID-19. Study context: PBMCs, B-cell-depleted T cells, or T cells provided the cDNA or gDNA that made up the material.

V dropped 3 bases and J dropped 10; count of bases not matched to a gene: 10. The CDR3 sequence is 15 residues long. The germline V gene encodes CDR1 SGDLS and CDR2 YYNGEE. Measured with immunoSEQ multiplex PCR; TCRdb has only the in-frame clones, and not every one. The table has more than 150,000 clones, around 82% seen once. The receptor's source is a man between 18 and 29 years old with active or convalescent COVID-19. V gene TRBV9 combines with J gene TRBJ1-6; 7 positions match TRBD1. The sample taken for sequencing was peripheral blood. The CDR3 here is CASSATSRQGSPLHF. In DNA form, the CDR3 reads TGTGCCAGCAGCGCGACCTCTAGACAGGGCTCACCCCTCCACTTT.